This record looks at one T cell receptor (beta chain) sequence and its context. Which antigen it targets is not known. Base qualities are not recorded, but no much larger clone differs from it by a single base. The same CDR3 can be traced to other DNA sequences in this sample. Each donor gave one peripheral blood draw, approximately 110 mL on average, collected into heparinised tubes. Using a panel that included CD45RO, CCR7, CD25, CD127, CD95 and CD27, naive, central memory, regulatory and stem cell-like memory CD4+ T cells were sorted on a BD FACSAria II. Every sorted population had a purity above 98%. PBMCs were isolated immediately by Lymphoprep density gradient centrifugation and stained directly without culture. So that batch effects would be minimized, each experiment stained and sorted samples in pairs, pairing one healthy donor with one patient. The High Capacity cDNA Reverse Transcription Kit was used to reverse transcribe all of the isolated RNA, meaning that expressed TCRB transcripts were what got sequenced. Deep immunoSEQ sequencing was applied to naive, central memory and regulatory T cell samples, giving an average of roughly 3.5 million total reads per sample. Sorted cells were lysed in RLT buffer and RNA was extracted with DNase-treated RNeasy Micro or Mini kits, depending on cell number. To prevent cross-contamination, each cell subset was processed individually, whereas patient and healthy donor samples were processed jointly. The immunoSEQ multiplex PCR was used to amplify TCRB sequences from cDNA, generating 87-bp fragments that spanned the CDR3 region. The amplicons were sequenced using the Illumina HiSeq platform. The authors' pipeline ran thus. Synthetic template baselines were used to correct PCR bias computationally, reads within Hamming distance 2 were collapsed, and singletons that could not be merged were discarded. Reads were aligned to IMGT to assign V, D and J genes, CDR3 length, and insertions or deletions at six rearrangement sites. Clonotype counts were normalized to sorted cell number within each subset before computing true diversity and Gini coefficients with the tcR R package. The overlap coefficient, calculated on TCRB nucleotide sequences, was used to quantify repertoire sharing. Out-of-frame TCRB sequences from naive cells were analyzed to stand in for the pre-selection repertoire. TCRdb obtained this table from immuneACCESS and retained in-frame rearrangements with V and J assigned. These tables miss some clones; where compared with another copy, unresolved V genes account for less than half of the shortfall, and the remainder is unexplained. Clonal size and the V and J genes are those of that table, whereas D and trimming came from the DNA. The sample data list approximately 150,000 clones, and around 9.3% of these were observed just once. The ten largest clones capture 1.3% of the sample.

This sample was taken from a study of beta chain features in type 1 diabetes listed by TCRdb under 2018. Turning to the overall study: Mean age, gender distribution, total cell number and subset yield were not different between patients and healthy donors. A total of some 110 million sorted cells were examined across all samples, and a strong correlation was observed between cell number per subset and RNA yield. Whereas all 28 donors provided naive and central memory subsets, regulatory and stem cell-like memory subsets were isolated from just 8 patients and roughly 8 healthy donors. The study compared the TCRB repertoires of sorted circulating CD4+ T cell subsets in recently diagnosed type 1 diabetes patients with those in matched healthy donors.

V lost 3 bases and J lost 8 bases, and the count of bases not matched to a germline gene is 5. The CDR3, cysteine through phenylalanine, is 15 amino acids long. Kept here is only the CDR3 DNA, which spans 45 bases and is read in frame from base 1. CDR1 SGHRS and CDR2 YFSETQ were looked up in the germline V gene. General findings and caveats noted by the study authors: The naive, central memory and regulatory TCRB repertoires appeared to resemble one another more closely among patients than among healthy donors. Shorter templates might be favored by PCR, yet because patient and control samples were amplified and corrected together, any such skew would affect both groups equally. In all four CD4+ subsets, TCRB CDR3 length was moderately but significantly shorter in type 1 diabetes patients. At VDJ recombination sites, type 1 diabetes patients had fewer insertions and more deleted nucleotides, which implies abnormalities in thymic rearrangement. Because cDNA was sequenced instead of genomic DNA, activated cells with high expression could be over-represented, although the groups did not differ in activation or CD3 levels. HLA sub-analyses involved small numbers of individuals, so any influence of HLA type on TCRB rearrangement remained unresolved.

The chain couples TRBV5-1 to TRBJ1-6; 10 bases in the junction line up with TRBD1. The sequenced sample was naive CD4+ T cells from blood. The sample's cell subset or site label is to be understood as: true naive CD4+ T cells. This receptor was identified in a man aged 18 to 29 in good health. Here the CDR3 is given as CASSSRTGGDSPLHF. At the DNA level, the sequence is TGCGCCAGCAGCTCCCGGACAGGGGGGGATTCACCCCTCCACTTT.